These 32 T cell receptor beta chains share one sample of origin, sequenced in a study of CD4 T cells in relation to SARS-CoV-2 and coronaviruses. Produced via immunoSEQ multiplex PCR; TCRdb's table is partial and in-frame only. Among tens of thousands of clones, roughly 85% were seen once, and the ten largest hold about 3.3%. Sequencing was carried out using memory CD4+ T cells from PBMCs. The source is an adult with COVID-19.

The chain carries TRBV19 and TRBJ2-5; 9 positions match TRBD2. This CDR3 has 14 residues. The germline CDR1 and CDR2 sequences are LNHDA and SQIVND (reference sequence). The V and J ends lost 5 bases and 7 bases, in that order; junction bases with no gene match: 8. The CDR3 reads CASSPGTSLGTQYF. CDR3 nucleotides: TGTGCCAGTAGTCCTGGGACTAGCTTGGGGACCCAGTACTTC.

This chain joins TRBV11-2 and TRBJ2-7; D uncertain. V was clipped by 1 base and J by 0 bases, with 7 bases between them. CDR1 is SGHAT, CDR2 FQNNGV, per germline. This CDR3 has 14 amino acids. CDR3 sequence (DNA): TGTGCCAGCAGCTTAGCCCACAACTCCTACGAGCAGTACTTC. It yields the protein CASSLAHNSYEQYF.

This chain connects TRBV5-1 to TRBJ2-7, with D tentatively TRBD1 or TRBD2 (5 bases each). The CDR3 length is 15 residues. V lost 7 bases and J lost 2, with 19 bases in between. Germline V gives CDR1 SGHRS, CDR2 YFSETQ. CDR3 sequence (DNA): TGCGCCAGCCGCGAAATGGGGGACCCCACCTACGAGCAGTACTTC. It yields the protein CASREMGDPTYEQYF. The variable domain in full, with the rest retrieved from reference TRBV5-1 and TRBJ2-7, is KAGVTQTPRYLIKTRGQQVTLSCSPISGHRSVSWYQQTPGQGLQFLFEYFSETQRNKGNFPGRFSGRQFSNSRSEMNVSTLELGDSALYLCASREMGDPTYEQYFGPGTRLTVT.

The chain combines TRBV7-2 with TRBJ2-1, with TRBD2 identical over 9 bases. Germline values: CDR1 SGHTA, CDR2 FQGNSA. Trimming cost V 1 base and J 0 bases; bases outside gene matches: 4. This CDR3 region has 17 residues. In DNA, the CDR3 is TGTGCCAGCAGCTTAGTACTGCGGGAGGGCTCCTACAATGAGCAGTTCTTC. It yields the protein CASSLVLREGSYNEQFF.

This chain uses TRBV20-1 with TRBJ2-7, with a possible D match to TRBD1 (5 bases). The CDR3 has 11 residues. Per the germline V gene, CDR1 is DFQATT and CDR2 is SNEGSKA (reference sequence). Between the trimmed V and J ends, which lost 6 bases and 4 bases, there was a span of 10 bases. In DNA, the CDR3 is TGCAGTGCGGAACGACAGTACGAGCAGTACTTC. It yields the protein CSAERQYEQYF.

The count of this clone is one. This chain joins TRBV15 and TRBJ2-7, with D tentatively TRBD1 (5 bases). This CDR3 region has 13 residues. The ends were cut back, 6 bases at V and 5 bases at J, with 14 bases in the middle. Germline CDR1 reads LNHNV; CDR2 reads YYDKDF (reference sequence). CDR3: CATRGGRADEQYF. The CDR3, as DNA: TGTGCCACCAGGGGCGGCAGGGCGGACGAGCAGTACTTC.

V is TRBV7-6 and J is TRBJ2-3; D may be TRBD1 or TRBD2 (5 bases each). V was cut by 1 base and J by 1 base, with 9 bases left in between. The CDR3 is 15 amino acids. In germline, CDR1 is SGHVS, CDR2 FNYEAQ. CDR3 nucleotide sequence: TGTGCCAGCAGCTTAGTATTGGGGGGCACAGATACGCAGTATTTT. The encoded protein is CASSLVLGGTDTQYF.

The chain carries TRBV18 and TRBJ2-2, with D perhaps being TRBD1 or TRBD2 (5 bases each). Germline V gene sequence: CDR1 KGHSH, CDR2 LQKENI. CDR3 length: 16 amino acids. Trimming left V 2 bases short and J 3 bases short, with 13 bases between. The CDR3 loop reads CASSPIRGRYTGELFF. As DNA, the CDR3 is TGTGCCAGCTCACCAATCCGGGGACGGTACACCGGGGAGCTGTTTTTT.

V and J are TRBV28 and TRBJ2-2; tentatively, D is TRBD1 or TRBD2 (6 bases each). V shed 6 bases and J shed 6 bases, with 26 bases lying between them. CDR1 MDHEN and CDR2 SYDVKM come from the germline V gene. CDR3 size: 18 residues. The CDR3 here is CASSPVRGGLDNPGELFF. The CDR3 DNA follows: TGTGCCAGCAGCCCGGTGAGAGGGGGACTCGACAATCCCGGGGAGCTGTTTTTT.

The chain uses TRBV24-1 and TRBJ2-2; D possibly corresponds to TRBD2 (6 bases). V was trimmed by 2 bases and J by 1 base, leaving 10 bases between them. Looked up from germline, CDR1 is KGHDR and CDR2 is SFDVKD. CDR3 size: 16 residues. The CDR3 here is CATSDSGTENTGELFF. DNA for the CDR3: TGTGCCACCAGTGATTCCGGGACTGAGAACACCGGGGAGCTGTTTTTT.

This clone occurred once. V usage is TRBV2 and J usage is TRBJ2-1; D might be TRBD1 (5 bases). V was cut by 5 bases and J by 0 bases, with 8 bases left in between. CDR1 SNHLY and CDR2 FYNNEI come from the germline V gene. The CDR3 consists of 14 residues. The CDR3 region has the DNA TGTGCCAGCAGTACCCAGGGCTCCTACAATGAGCAGTTCTTC. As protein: CASSTQGSYNEQFF.

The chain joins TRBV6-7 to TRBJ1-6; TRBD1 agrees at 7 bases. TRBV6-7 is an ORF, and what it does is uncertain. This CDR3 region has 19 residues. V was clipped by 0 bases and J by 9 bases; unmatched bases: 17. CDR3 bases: TGTGCCAGCAGTTACTCACTTGACGCGGACAGGCGGGTAGGTTCACCCCTCCACTTT. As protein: CASSYSLDADRRVGSPLHF.

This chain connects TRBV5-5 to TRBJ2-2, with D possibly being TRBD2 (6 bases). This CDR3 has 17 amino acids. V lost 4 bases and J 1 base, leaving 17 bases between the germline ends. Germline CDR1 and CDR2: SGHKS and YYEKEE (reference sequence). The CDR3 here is CASSISIIGGNTGELFF. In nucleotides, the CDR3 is TGTGCCAGCAGCATATCAATCATCGGGGGGAACACCGGGGAGCTGTTTTTT.

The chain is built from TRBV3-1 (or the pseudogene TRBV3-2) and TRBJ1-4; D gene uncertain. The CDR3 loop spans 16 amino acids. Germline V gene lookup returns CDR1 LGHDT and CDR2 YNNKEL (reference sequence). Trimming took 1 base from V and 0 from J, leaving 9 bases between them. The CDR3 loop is CASSQVWAATNEKLFF. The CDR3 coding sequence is TGTGCCAGCAGCCAAGTGTGGGCTGCAACTAATGAAAAACTGTTTTTT.

CDR3 protein: CASNVARKDPSYEQYF. The CDR3 DNA follows: TGCGCCAGCAATGTTGCGCGGAAGGACCCCTCCTACGAGCAGTACTTC. The rearrangement links TRBV23-1 to TRBJ2-7; D gene unclear. TRBV23-1 is an ORF; its function is uncertain. V was shortened by 7 bases and J by 0 bases, with 19 bases between the two germline ends. This CDR3 spans 16 amino acids.

CDR3 in amino acids: CASSHGRQGGIYEQYF. Written as DNA, the CDR3 is TGCGCCAGCAGCCACGGACGACAGGGCGGTATCTACGAGCAGTACTTC. The chain recombines TRBV4-1 with TRBJ2-7; 7 positions agree with TRBD1. V dropped 3 bases and J dropped 3; count of bases not matched to a gene: 11. Germline V gene lookup returns CDR1 MGHRA and CDR2 YSYEKL. The CDR3 is 16 residues long.

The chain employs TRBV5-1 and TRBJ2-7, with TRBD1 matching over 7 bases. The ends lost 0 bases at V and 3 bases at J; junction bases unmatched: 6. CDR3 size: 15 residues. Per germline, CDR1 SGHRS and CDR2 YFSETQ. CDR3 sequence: CASSLEAGGVYEQYF. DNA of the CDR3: TGCGCCAGCAGCTTGGAGGCAGGGGGAGTCTACGAGCAGTACTTC.

The CDR3 DNA follows: TGCAGCGTCGTTAGCGGGAGTAGGGTTCTCAATGAGCAGTTCTTC. This gives the protein CSVVSGSRVLNEQFF. The V and J genes are TRBV29-1 and TRBJ2-1; 9 positions match TRBD2. V dropped 6 bases and J dropped 6; count of bases not matched to a gene: 12. This CDR3 is built from 15 residues. Per the germline V gene, CDR1 is SQVTM and CDR2 is ANQGSEA.

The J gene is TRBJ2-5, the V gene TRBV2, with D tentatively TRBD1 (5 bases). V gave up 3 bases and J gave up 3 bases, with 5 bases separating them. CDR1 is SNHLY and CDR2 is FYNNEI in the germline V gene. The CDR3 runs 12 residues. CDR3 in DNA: TGTGCCAGCAGTGAGACAGAAGAGACCCAGTACTTC. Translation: CASSETEETQYF.

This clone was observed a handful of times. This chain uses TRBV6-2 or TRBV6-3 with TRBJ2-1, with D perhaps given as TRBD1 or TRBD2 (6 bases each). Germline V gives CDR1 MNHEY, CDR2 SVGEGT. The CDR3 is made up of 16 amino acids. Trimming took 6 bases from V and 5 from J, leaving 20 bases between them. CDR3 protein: CASSPGGAQGNNEQFF. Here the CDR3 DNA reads TGTGCCAGCAGCCCTGGAGGGGCGCAGGGGAACAATGAGCAGTTCTTC.

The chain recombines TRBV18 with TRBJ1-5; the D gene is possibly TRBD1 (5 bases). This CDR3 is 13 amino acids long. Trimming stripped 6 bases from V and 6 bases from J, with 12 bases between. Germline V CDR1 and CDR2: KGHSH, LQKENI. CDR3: CASSQGGVQPQHF. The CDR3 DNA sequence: TGTGCCAGCTCGCAGGGAGGTGTTCAGCCCCAGCATTTT.

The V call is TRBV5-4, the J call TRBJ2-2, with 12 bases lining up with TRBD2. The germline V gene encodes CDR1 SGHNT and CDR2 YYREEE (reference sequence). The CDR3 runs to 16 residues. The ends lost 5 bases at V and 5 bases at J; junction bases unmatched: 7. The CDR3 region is CASRPRLAGETGELFF. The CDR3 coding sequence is TGTGCCAGCAGGCCTAGACTAGCGGGAGAAACCGGGGAGCTGTTTTTT. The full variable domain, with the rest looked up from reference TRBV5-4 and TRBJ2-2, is ETGVTQSPTHLIKTRGQQVTLRCSSQSGHNTVSWYQQALGQGPQFIFQYYREEENGRGNFPPRFSGLQFPNYSSELNVNALELDDSALYLCASRPRLAGETGELFFGEGSRLTVL.

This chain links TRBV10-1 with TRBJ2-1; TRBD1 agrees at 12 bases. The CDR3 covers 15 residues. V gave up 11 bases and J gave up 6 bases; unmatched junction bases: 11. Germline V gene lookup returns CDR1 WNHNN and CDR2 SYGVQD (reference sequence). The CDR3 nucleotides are TGCGCCGTCCTAAGAGGGACAGGGGGCTTCAATGAGCAGTTCTTC. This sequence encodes CAVLRGTGGFNEQFF.

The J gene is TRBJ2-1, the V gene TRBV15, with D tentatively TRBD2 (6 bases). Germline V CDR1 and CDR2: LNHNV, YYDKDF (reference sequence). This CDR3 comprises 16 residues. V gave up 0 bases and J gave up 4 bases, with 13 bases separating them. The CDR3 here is CATSRDCWRGYNEQFF. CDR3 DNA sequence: TGTGCCACCAGCAGAGATTGTTGGCGGGGATACAATGAGCAGTTCTTC.

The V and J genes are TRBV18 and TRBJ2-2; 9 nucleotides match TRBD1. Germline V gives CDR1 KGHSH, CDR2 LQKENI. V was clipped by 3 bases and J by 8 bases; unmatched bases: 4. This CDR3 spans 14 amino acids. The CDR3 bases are TGTGCCAGCTCACCGGACAGGGGCAAGGGGGAGCTGTTTTTT. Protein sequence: CASSPDRGKGELFF.

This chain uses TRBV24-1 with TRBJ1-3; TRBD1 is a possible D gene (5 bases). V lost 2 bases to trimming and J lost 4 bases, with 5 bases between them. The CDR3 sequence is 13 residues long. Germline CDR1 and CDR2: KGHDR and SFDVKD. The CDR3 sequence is CATSDYRGNTIYF. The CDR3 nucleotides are TGTGCCACCAGTGATTACAGGGGAAACACCATATATTTT.

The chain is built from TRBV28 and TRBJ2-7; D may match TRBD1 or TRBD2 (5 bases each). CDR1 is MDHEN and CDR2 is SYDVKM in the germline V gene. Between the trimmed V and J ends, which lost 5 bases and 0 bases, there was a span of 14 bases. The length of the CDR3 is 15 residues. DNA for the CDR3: TGTGCCAGCAGTGCTGGGGACCTCCTCTCCTACGAGCAGTACTTC. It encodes CASSAGDLLSYEQYF.

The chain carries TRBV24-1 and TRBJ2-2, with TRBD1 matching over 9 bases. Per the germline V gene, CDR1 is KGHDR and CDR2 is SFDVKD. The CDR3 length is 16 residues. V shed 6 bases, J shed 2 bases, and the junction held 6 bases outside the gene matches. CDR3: CATSLPGQGNTGELFF. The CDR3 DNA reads TGTGCCACCAGTTTACCGGGACAGGGTAACACCGGGGAGCTGTTTTTT.

CDR3 region: CASSLGEQKLFF. CDR3 DNA: TGTGCCAGCAGCTTAGGAGAACAAAAACTGTTTTTT. This chain joins TRBV7-9 and TRBJ1-4; no definite D call. Per the germline V gene, CDR1 is SEHNR and CDR2 is FQNEAQ (reference sequence). This CDR3 contains 12 residues. V gave up 1 base and J gave up 9 bases, with 6 bases separating them. Full variable domain (outside the CDR3, taken from reference TRBV7-9 and TRBJ1-4): DTGVSQNPRHKITKRGQNVTFRCDPISEHNRLYWYRQTLGQGPEFLTYFQNEAQLEKSRLLSDRFSAERPKGSFSTLEIQRTEQGDSAMYLCASSLGEQKLFFGSGTQLSVL.

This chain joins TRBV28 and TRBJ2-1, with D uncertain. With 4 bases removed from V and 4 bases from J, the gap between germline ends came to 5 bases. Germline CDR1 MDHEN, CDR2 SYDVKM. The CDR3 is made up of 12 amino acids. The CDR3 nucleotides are TGTGCCAGCAGTTACGGGTACAATGAGCAGTTCTTC. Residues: CASSYGYNEQFF.

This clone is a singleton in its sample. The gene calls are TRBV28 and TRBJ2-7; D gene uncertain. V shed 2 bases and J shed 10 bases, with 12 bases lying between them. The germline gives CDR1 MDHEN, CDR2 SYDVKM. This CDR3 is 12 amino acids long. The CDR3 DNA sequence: TGTGCCAGCAGTTTACCCCAGCAGGTCCAGTACTTC. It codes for CASSLPQQVQYF.

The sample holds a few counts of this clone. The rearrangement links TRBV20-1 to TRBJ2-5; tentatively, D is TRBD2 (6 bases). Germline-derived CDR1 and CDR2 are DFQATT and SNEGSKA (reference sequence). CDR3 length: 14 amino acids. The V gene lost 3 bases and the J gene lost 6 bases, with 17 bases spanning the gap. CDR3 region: CSASTGGPVKTQYF. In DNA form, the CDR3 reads TGCAGTGCTAGTACAGGAGGGCCAGTAAAGACCCAGTACTTC.